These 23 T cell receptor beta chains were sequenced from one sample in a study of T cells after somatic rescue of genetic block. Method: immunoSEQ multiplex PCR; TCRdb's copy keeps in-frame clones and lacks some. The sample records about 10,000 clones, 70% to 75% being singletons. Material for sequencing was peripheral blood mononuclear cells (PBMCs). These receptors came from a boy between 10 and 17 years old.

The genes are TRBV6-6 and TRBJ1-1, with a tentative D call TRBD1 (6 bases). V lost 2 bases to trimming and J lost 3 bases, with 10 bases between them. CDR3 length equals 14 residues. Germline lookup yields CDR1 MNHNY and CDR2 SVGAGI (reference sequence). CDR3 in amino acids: CASSYSRGDTEAFF. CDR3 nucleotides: TGTGCCAGCAGTTACAGCAGGGGTGACACTGAAGCTTTCTTT.

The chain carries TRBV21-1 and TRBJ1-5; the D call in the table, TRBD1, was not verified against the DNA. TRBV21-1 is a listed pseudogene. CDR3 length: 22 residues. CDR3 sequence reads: CASSHKRDRGSRARWGNQPQHF. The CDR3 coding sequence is TGTGCCAGCAGCCACAAAAGGGACAGGGGGTCGAGGGCACGCTGGGGCAATCAGCCCCAGCATTTT.

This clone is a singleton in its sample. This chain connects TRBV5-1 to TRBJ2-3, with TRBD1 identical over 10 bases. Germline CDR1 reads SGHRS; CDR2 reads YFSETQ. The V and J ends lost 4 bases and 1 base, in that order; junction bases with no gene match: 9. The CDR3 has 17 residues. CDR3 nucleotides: TGCGCCAGCAGCGACCGGGACAGGGGTGTCGGCACAGATACGCAGTATTTT. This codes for CASSDRDRGVGTDTQYF.

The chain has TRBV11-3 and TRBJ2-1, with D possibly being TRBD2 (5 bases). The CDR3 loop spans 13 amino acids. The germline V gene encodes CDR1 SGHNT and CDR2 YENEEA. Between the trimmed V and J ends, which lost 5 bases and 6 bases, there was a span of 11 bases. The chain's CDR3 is CASSPDGVNEQFF. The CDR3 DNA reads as TGTGCCAGCAGCCCGGACGGGGTCAATGAGCAGTTCTTC.

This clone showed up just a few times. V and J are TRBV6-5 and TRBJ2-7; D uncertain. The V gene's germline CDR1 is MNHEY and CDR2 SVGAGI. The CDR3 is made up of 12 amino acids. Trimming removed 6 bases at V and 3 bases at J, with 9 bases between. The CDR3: CASSPTHYEQYF. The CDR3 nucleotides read TGTGCCAGCAGCCCGACTCACTACGAGCAGTACTTC.

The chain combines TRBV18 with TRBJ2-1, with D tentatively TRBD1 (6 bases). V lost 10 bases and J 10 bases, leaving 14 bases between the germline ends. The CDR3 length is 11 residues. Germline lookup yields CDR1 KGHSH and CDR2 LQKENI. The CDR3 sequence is CAIEQGREQFF. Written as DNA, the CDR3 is TGTGCCATCGAACAGGGCCGGGAGCAGTTCTTC. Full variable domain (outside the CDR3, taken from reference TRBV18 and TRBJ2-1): NAGVMQNPRHLVRRRGQEARLRCSPMKGHSHVYWYRQLPEEGLKFMVYLQKENIIDESGMPKERFSAEFPKEGPSILRIQQVVRGDSAAYFCAIEQGREQFFGPGTRLTVL.

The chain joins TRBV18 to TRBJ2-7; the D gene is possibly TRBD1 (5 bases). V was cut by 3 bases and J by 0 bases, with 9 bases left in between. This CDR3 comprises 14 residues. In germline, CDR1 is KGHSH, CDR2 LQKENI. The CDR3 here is CASSPRQSSYEQYF. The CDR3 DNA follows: TGTGCCAGCTCACCGCGACAGTCCTCCTACGAGCAGTACTTC.

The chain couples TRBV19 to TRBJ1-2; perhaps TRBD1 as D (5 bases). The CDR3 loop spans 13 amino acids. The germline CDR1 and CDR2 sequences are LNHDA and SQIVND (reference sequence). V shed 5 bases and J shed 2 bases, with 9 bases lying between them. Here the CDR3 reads CASSVRDNYGYTF. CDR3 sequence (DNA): TGTGCCAGTAGTGTCCGGGACAACTATGGCTACACCTTC.

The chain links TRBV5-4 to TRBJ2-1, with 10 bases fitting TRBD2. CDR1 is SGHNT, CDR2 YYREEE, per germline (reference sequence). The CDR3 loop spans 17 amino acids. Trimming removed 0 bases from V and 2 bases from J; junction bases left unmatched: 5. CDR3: CASSLGAGGRTYNEQFF. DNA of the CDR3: TGTGCCAGCAGCTTGGGAGCGGGGGGGCGGACCTACAATGAGCAGTTCTTC.

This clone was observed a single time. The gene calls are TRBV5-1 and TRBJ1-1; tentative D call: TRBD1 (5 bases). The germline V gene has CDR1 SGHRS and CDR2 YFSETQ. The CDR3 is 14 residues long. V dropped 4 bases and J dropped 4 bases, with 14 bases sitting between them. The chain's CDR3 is CASSLNLRGTEAFF. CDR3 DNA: TGCGCCAGCAGCCTAAACCTGAGGGGCACTGAAGCTTTCTTT.

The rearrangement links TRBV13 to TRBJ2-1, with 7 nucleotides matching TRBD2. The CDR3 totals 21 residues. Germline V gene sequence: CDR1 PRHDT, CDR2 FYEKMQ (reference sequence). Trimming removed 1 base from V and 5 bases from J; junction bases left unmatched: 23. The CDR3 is CASSLAFFSGQTGSPNNEQFF. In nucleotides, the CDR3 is TGTGCCAGCAGCTTAGCGTTTTTTAGCGGGCAGACTGGAAGCCCTAACAATGAGCAGTTCTTC.

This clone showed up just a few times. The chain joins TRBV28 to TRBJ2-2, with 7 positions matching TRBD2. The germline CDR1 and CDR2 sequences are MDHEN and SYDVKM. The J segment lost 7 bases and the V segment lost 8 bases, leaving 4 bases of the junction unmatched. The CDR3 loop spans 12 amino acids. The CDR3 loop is CASDERGGELFF. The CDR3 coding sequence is TGTGCCAGCGACGAGCGGGGCGGGGAGCTGTTTTTT.

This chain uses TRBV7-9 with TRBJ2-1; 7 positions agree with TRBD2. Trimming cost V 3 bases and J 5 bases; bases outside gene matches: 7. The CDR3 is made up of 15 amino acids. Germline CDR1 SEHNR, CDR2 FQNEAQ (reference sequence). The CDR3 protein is CASSFSTSQHNEQFF. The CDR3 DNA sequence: TGTGCCAGCAGCTTCTCGACTAGCCAGCACAATGAGCAGTTCTTC. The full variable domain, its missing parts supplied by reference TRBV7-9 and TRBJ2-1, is DTGVSQNPRHKITKRGQNVTFRCDPISEHNRLYWYRQTLGQGPEFLTYFQNEAQLEKSRLLSDRFSAERPKGSFSTLEIQRTEQGDSAMYLCASSFSTSQHNEQFFGPGTRLTVL.

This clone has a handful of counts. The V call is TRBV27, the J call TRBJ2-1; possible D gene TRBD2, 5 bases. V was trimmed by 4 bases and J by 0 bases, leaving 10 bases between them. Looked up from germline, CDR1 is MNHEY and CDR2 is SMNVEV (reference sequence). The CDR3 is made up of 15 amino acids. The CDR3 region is CASSSRGTSYNEQFF. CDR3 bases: TGTGCCAGCAGTTCCCGGGGAACCTCCTACAATGAGCAGTTCTTC.

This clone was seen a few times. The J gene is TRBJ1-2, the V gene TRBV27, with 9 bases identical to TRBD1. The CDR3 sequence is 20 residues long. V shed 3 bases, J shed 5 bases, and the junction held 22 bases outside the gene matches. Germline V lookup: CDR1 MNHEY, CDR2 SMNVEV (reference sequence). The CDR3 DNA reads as TGTGCCAGCAGTTTGTTTTCCGGGACAGGGAAAAGTTCCCACATTTATGGCTACACCTTC. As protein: CASSLFSGTGKSSHIYGYTF.

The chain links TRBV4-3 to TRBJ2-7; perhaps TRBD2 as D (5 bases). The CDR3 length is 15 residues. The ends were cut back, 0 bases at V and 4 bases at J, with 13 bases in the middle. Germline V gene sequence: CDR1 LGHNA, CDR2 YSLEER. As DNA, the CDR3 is TGCGCCAGCAGCCAAGAGGACGTCCCGGGGTACGAGCAGTACTTC. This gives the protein CASSQEDVPGYEQYF.

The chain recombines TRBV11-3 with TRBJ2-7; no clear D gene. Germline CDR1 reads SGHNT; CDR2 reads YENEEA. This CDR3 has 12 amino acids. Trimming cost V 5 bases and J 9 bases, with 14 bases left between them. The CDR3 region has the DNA TGTGCCAGCAGCCTACCCCACAGTGGGCAGTACTTC. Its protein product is CASSLPHSGQYF.

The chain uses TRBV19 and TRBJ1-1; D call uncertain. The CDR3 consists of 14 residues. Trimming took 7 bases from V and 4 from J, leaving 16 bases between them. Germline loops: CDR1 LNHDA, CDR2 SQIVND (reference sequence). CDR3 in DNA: TGTGCCAGTACCCACGGTGCTGGAACCACTGAAGCTTTCTTT. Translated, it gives CASTHGAGTTEAFF. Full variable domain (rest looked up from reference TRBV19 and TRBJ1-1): DGGITQSPKYLFRKEGQNVTLSCEQNLNHDAMYWYRQDPGQGLRLIYYSQIVNDFQKGDIAEGYSVSREKKESFPLTVTSAQKNPTAFYLCASTHGAGTTEAFFGQGTRLTVV.

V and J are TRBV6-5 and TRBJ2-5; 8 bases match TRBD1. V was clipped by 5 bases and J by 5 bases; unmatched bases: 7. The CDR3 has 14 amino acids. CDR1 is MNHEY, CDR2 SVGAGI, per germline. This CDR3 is CASSPRQGTETQYF. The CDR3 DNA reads TGTGCCAGCAGTCCCCGACAGGGGACGGAGACCCAGTACTTC.

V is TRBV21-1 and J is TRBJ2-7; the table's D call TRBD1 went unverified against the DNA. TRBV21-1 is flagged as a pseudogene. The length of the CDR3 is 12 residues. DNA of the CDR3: TGTGCCAGCAGCGTGCAGACCTACGAGCAGTACTTC. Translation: CASSVQTYEQYF.

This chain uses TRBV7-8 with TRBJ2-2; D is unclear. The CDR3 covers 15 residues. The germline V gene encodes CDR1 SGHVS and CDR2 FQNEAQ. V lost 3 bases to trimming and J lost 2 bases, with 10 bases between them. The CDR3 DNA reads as TGTGCCAGCAGCTTCTCTACCCCCAACACCGGGGAGCTGTTTTTT. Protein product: CASSFSTPNTGELFF.

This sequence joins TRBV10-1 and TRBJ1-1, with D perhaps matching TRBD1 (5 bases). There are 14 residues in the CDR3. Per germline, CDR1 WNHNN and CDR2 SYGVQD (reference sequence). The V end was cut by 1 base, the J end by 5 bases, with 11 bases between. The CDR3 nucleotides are TGCGCCAGCAGTGAGTTTGGGGCTAGGACTGAAGCTTTCTTT. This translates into CASSEFGARTEAFF.

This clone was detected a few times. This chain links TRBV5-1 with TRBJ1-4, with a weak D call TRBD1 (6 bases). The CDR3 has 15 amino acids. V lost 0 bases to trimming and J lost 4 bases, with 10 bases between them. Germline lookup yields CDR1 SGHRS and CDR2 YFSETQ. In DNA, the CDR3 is TGCGCCAGCAGCTTGGGTACAGGGTTTAATGAAAAACTGTTTTTT. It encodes CASSLGTGFNEKLFF.